The clone carrying this T cell receptor beta chain was seen a handful of times. Its antigen is not known. This record belongs to a study of T-cell memory formation after mild COVID-19. The overall study: TCR clusters were largely donor specific. The study's findings and limits: Pre-infection memory harbored some responding clones, suggesting cross-reactive memory joined. The CD4+ clones that contracted clustered mainly within CM and EM, and the CD8+ clones concentrated in EMRA.

V was clipped by 5 bases and J by 7 bases; unmatched bases: 12. CDR3 length: 16 residues. TCRdb passed the 5' RACE reads through MiXCR, listing each CDR3 protein once. Of over 350,000 distinct CDR3 sequences in the sample, 24% were seen once. The receptor comes from an adult woman who had mild COVID-19 (a few samples of this study predate the infection). Cell type and time point are not known. This chain connects TRBV12-3 or TRBV12-4 to TRBJ2-3, with 10 bases that match TRBD1. Sequenced sample: PBMCs or a T cell subset sorted from them (not recorded which). The CDR3 protein is CASSPGETGGGYTQYF. CDR3 nucleotide sequence: TGTGCCAGCAGTCCGGGAGAGACAGGGGGCGGATATACGCAGTATTTT.